The entry below gives a single TCR beta chain sequence along with its context. This sample was included in a study of blood T cell repertoires in COVID-19. Study information: Donors in the United States, Italy and Spain gave samples during acute or convalescent COVID-19.

Study processing details: For nucleated cells, counts were estimated from reference gene primer amplification. The method was immunoSEQ multiplex PCR; TCRdb's version includes in-frame clones alone and lacks a portion of them. Clone size and V and J calls were adopted from that table, with D and trimming inferred from the DNA. The sample consists of some 350,000 clones, 87% of them appearing once. Symptom resolution, clearance, or two negative PCRs marked donors in Cohort 3 as recovered. The CDR3 length is 12 residues. Trimming cost V 11 bases and J 7 bases; bases outside gene matches: 4. Germline V gene lookup returns CDR1 SNHLY and CDR2 FYNNEI.

This sequence joins TRBV2 and TRBJ1-6; 8 bases line up with TRBD1. The sequence was obtained from a woman in her twenties or thirties who had recovered from COVID-19. Sequenced sample: PBMCs or T cells enriched from blood (not recorded which). In DNA, the CDR3 is TGTGCCGGGACAGGAGGGAATTCACCCCTCCACTTT. Protein sequence: CAGTGGNSPLHF.